This is a list of T cell receptor beta chains from one sample in a study of shared clonotypes between healthy human individuals. Method: immunoSEQ multiplex PCR; TCRdb's copy keeps in-frame clones and lacks some. The sample records about 2.2 million clones, 93% being singletons. Sequencing was carried out using naive CD8+ T cells from PBMCs. The receptors were sampled from a man younger than 35 in good health. Some clones in this sample may be carry-over from other donors' samples. CDR3s include the opening cysteine and the closing phenylalanine or tryptophan. The D gene is left open where the match is weak. Clone size is stated in some rows and not others, as once, few, many or a class when expanded.

clone size	J gene	D gene	V gene	CDR3 DNA	CDR3 protein
NA	TRBJ2-1	NA	TRBV27	TGTGCCAGCAGTTTTTCCAATGGGGGGCAGTTCTTC	CASSFSNGGQFF
few	TRBJ1-5	NA	TRBV19	TGTGCCAGTAGCACACATAGCAATCAGCCCCAGCATTTT	CASSTHSNQPQHF
NA	TRBJ2-2	NA	TRBV11-3	TGTGCCAGCAGCTCAGGTGGGCAGGGGCGGACCGGGGAGCTGTTTTTT	CASSSGGQGRTGELFF
NA	TRBJ2-3	NA	TRBV29-1	TGCAGCGCGGAGGGTTCCGACGGTACGCAGTATTTT	CSAEGSDGTQYF
once	TRBJ2-1	TRBD2	TRBV27	TGTGCCAGCGGGGACCGGACTAGCGGGAGGGCCAGGGACAATGAGCAGTTCTTC	CASGDRTSGRARDNEQFF
NA	TRBJ2-1	NA	TRBV5-4	TGTGCCAGCAGCTTGGGGGCCTCGGATGAGCAGTTCTTC	CASSLGASDEQFF
NA	TRBJ1-4	NA	TRBV29-1	TGCAGCGTTGTTGTCCCAGGGAGGGCGTTTTTT	CSVVVPGRAFF
NA	TRBJ1-4	NA	TRBV19	TGTGCCAGTAGTATGGGGCTTCCTAATGAAAAACTGTTTTTT	CASSMGLPNEKLFF
NA	TRBJ2-7	TRBD1	TRBV19	TGTGCCAGTAGCCCGGACAGGGACTCCTACGAGCAGTACTTC	CASSPDRDSYEQYF
NA	TRBJ2-1	TRBD2	TRBV19	TGTGCCAGTAGTGTAAGCGCCCCCGGGACTAGCGTCTACAATGAGCAGTTCTTC	CASSVSAPGTSVYNEQFF
NA	TRBJ2-5	NA	TRBV11-1	TGTGCCAGCAGCTTAGGACCAGACAGGAGTCAGACCCAGTACTTC	CASSLGPDRSQTQYF
NA	TRBJ2-7	NA	TRBV4-2	TGTGCCAGCAGCCAAGATCTCACCCGGATTGGGCGCGGCGAGCAGTACTTC	CASSQDLTRIGRGEQYF
NA	TRBJ1-5	NA	TRBV19	TGTGCCAGTAGCACCCTGGGATATAGCAATCAGCCCCAGCATTTT	CASSTLGYSNQPQHF
NA	TRBJ2-6	NA	TRBV9	TGTGCCAGCAGCGTAGGGAGAAGCTCTGGGGCCAACGTCCTGACTTTC	CASSVGRSSGANVLTF
NA	TRBJ1-2	NA	TRBV7-9	TGTGCCAGCAGCCCCCGGGACGGCCCTAACTATGGCTACACCTTC	CASSPRDGPNYGYTF
NA	TRBJ2-7	TRBD1	TRBV4-2	TGTGCCAGCAGCCATGGGACAGGGGATCCCTACGAGCAGTACTTC	CASSHGTGDPYEQYF
once	TRBJ2-1	NA	TRBV9	TGTGCCAGCAGCGGACTAGCAGGGGCCAATGAGCAGTTCTTC	CASSGLAGANEQFF
once	TRBJ1-4	TRBD1	TRBV15	TGTGCCACCAGCAGAGGGGGACAGTCCTCTGAAAAACTGTTTTTT	CATSRGGQSSEKLFF
NA	TRBJ2-7	TRBD1	TRBV6-1	TGTGCCAGCAGGCCCGACAGGGTGGGCTACGAGCAGTACTTC	CASRPDRVGYEQYF
NA	TRBJ1-5	NA	TRBV5-4	TGTGCCAGCAGCTTGCGGAGGGCGGGTCCCAAGGAGCCCCAGCATTTT	CASSLRRAGPKEPQHF
NA	TRBJ2-1	NA	TRBV7-2	TGTGCCAGCAGCTTAGAGGACTGGATGCAGTTCTTC	CASSLEDWMQFF
NA	TRBJ2-1	TRBD2	TRBV11-3	TGTGCCAGCAGCGGAACCACCGGTTGGCGGGGGGATGAGCAGTTCTTC	CASSGTTGWRGDEQFF
NA	TRBJ2-7	TRBD2	TRBV18	TGTGCCAGCTCACCCGGACTAGCGAGTACCTACGAGCAGTACTTC	CASSPGLASTYEQYF
NA	TRBJ2-1	NA	TRBV10-3	TGTGCCATCTGGTCCGGAGACAATGAGCAGTTCTTC	CAIWSGDNEQFF
NA	TRBJ2-7	NA	TRBV18	TGTGCCAGCTCACCTATTTTGGTTCGAAAAGGAGACTCCTACGAGCAGTACTTC	CASSPILVRKGDSYEQYF
once	TRBJ2-5	NA	TRBV4-3	TGCGCCAGCAGCCAAGCGGGTGAGGGCCCCCAGTACTTC	CASSQAGEGPQYF
NA	TRBJ1-1	TRBD1	TRBV28	TGTGCCACTGCGGACAGGGGGCTTACTTTCTTT	CATADRGLTFF
NA	TRBJ2-5	NA	TRBV6-5	TGTGCCAGCAGTTATTACGGCGGGCAAGAGACCCAGTACTTC	CASSYYGGQETQYF
NA	TRBJ2-7	TRBD1	TRBV7-6	TGTGCCAGCAGCTTAGTAGGGGGACAGAACTACGAGCAGTACTTC	CASSLVGGQNYEQYF
NA	TRBJ2-7	NA	TRBV15	TGTGCCACCAGCAGAGGGGCGGGCTACGAGCAGTACTTC	CATSRGAGYEQYF